Sequencing of this TCR beta chain was carried out in a study of CD8 T cells in ankylosing spondylitis (dated by TCRdb to about 2017). Broadly, across the study: The study profiled T cell receptor beta repertoires in healthy donors and ankylosing spondylitis patients to find disease-linked TCR variants. In total, the full study cohort was made up of about 110 healthy donors and 25 ankylosing spondylitis patients. Peripheral blood was sampled, and synovial fluid was additionally collected from ankylosing spondylitis patients.

As regards this clonotype: Its antigen remains unidentified. No base qualities exist here, and no much larger clone lies one base off it.

CDR1 is given as SGHRS and CDR2 as YFSETQ, both from the germline V gene. Trimming accounts for 0 bases at V and 12 bases at J, while the number of junction bases matched to no gene is 16. From cysteine to phenylalanine, the CDR3 is 17 amino acids long. Of all the DNA, just the CDR3 is kept, 51 bases in frame from base 1. The instrument given in TCRdb is Illumina HiSeq 2500. TCR beta libraries were prepared by quantitative 5'-RACE with molecular barcodes. Processing in the source paper ran as follows. A new computational method, built on a probabilistic model of VDJ rearrangement, was used to identify disease-linked TCR variants. In-frame beta chains were kept once TCRdb had trimmed the public reads at Q25 with fastp and called clones with MiXCR. Rows matching on CDR3 protein sequence are summarized as one entry with the most common DNA and genes. Clone size and V and J calls follow TCRdb, not the original study. Present in this sample are around 340,000 distinct CDR3 sequences, roughly 14% of which were seen just once. 0.95% to 1.4% of the sample belongs to the ten largest clones.

Beyond this particular receptor, the publication reports: The disease-linked clones had a CD8+ phenotype and were found at relatively low frequencies in peripheral blood. Some of the motif variants had been reported before in the synovial fluid and blood of reactive arthritis patients, a finding that suggests common disease-initiation mechanisms. The disease-linked clones were reported as significantly enriched in matched synovial fluid samples from ankylosing spondylitis patients. A TCR beta motif made up of several highly homologous amino acid variants appeared to be characteristic of blood from ankylosing spondylitis patients.

In this chain, TRBV5-1 is recombined with TRBJ2-1; the junction holds 9 bases that match TRBD2. The sample was blood, either unsorted or a sorted T cell fraction (not recorded which). This sequence originates from a male donor with ankylosing spondylitis or in good health (not recorded which). The CDR3 loop reads CASSLGDGTSLRGRQFF. The nucleotide sequence is given as TGCGCCAGCAGCTTGGGGGACGGGACTAGCTTACGAGGTAGGCAGTTCTTC.